These T cell receptor beta chains were read from a single sample in a study of blood T cell repertoires in COVID-19. The assay was immunoSEQ multiplex PCR, and TCRdb's table has in-frame clones only and misses some. Here the sample spans a few hundred thousand clones, roughly 84% being singletons. The sequencing input was peripheral blood. All receptors come from an older woman with acute or convalescent COVID-19. CDR3s leave out the opening cysteine and the closing phenylalanine or tryptophan.

j_call: TRBJ1-1; v_call: TRBV30; cdr3_aa: AWVNRGRFTEAF
j_call: TRBJ2-7; v_call: TRBV6-4; cdr3_aa: ASSDVPGRGELY
j_call: TRBJ2-7; v_call: TRBV29-1; cdr3_aa: SVVEGSGYEQY
j_call: TRBJ1-2; v_call: TRBV7-9; cdr3_aa: ASSFGLDRNYGYT
j_call: TRBJ1-1; v_call: TRBV10-3; cdr3_aa: AIRGNPQGNTEAF
j_call: TRBJ1-4; v_call: TRBV6-5; cdr3_aa: ASSGSSEEKLF
j_call: TRBJ2-5; v_call: TRBV18; cdr3_aa: ASSPFTGGQTQETQY
j_call: TRBJ2-5; v_call: TRBV5-6; cdr3_aa: ASSFRGAGGETQY
j_call: TRBJ1-2; v_call: TRBV30; cdr3_aa: AWSAGEGYGYT
j_call: TRBJ2-1; v_call: TRBV21-1; cdr3_aa: ASSGGLALTSNEQF
j_call: TRBJ1-4; v_call: TRBV6-5; cdr3_aa: ASGLANTEKLF
j_call: TRBJ1-2; v_call: TRBV18; cdr3_aa: ASSPEALYGYT
j_call: TRBJ2-7; v_call: TRBV6-2/TRBV6-3; cdr3_aa: ASSDSRYEQY
j_call: TRBJ1-1; v_call: TRBV6-2/TRBV6-3; cdr3_aa: ASSGLVTEAF
j_call: TRBJ2-3; v_call: TRBV21-1; cdr3_aa: ASSKVLRLAGAIYSTDTQY
j_call: TRBJ2-7; v_call: TRBV7-6; cdr3_aa: ASSRGPPGGGEQY
j_call: TRBJ2-1; v_call: TRBV2; cdr3_aa: ASSVLAGGDEQF
j_call: TRBJ2-5; v_call: TRBV13; cdr3_aa: ASSSRLVSQETQY
j_call: TRBJ1-2; v_call: TRBV18; cdr3_aa: ASSPPGQGGYT
j_call: TRBJ2-7; v_call: TRBV4-3; cdr3_aa: ASSQDYGGGHYEQY
j_call: TRBJ1-1; v_call: TRBV12-3/TRBV12-4; cdr3_aa: ASSFWRDSEAF
j_call: TRBJ1-5; v_call: TRBV6-5; cdr3_aa: ASTRGGGNQPQH
j_call: TRBJ1-1; v_call: TRBV9; cdr3_aa: ASSPRQTLNTEAF
j_call: TRBJ1-4; v_call: TRBV29-1; cdr3_aa: SALDRGANEKLF
j_call: TRBJ1-2; v_call: TRBV19; cdr3_aa: ASRSNGGTTNYGYT
j_call: TRBJ2-3; v_call: TRBV4-2; cdr3_aa: ASSPKTTGSTDTQY
j_call: TRBJ2-7; v_call: TRBV6-5; cdr3_aa: ASSTSGGFSYEQY
j_call: TRBJ1-4; v_call: TRBV14; cdr3_aa: ASSPFGGNNEKLF
j_call: TRBJ1-6; v_call: TRBV5-4; cdr3_aa: ASSLDRGQTPLH
j_call: TRBJ2-5; v_call: TRBV5-1; cdr3_aa: ASSLTGSETQY
j_call: TRBJ1-1; v_call: TRBV5-1; cdr3_aa: ASSPQGNTEAF
j_call: TRBJ1-6; v_call: TRBV2; cdr3_aa: ASSENDNSNSPLH
j_call: TRBJ1-2; v_call: TRBV10-1; cdr3_aa: ASSVEGARFLHGYT
j_call: TRBJ1-4; v_call: TRBV21-1; cdr3_aa: ASRTHPGQGNEKLF
j_call: TRBJ1-5; v_call: TRBV19; cdr3_aa: ASSERNDQPQH
j_call: TRBJ1-1; v_call: TRBV7-3; cdr3_aa: ASSLKGGADAF
j_call: TRBJ1-1; v_call: TRBV25-1; cdr3_aa: ASSDRAFTGTEAF
j_call: TRBJ2-4; v_call: TRBV7-2; cdr3_aa: ASSSRDSKNIQY
j_call: TRBJ1-4; v_call: TRBV30; cdr3_aa: AWGREWGEKLF
j_call: TRBJ1-5; v_call: TRBV6-5; cdr3_aa: ASGQGAGSNQPQH
j_call: TRBJ1-1; v_call: TRBV6-5; cdr3_aa: ASSFQMSNTEAF
j_call: TRBJ1-5; v_call: TRBV27; cdr3_aa: ASSSIAGVRNQPQH
j_call: TRBJ2-7; v_call: TRBV10-3; cdr3_aa: AIRGDYPYEQY
j_call: TRBJ1-4; v_call: TRBV5-5; cdr3_aa: ASSLAWDRGASTNEKLF
j_call: TRBJ1-4; v_call: TRBV28; cdr3_aa: ASSLQSFATNEKLF